This T cell receptor beta chain was captured in a study of cytomegalovirus exposure and HLA in healthy donors. V dropped 1 base and J dropped 1 base, with 16 bases sitting between them. This CDR3 has 17 amino acids. Per germline, CDR1 SGHVS and CDR2 FQNEAQ. The PCR contained 60 Vbeta and 13 Jbeta primers. Profiled with immunoSEQ multiplex PCR; TCRdb holds only in-frame clones, not every one. The sample records under 140,000 clones, roughly 80% being singletons. This clonotype was obtained from a woman aged 30 to 39 in good health and CMV-seronegative. Sample: PBMCs. J is TRBJ1-1 and V is TRBV7-8; tentative D call: TRBD1 (6 bases). The CDR3 loop reads CASSLVPQGSRNTEAFF. The DNA for the CDR3 is TGTGCCAGCAGCTTAGTCCCGCAGGGGAGTAGGAACACTGAAGCTTTCTTT.